Sequencing of this T cell receptor beta chain was carried out in a study of CD8+CD57+ T cells in acquired aplastic anemia listed by TCRdb under 2018. Regarding the study in general: On average, sorted CD4+ and CD8+ cells yielded around 3.4 ug of extracted DNA, with a range of about 0.18 to 27.4 ug. For healthy donor samples, the average read count was approximately 10 million for CD4+ cells and around 12 million for CD8+ cells.

CDR1 and CDR2 are read off the germline V gene as SGDLS and YYNGEE. V ends up 3 bases short and J 0 bases short, with an unmatched junction base count of 0. The CDR3 starts with the cysteine, ends with the phenylalanine, and has 15 residues. The DNA shown is the 45-base CDR3, in frame from base 1. This clonotype was detected ten times or more. There is no known antigen for this receptor. Nothing much larger sits one base from this clone, and base qualities are not available. TCR repertoires of sorted CD4+ and CD8+ blood T cells from severe aplastic anemia patients and healthy subjects were deep-sequenced in the study. Ficoll-Paque density gradient centrifugation was used to isolate peripheral blood mononuclear cells. Before DNA was extracted, CD4+ and CD8+ T cells were sorted using either FACS or magnetic beads. Profiling of TCR beta VDJ combinations and CDR3 sequences used genomic DNA as the template. An Illumina HiSeq 2000 was used for TCR repertoire sequencing. Concerning the study's data processing: Repertoires were assessed using TRBV/TRBJ rearrangement plots, CDR3 size and DJ length profiles, and Simpson's diversity index. Whichever DNA sequence was most abundant in the deep sequencing data was defined as the immunodominant clone. CDR3 amino acid sequences were checked for sharing between subjects and were compared against published repertoires and the VDJdb database. The public reads were run again by TCRdb, first through fastp at Q25 and then through MiXCR, and only productive beta chains were kept. Every CDR3 protein is listed once, alongside the most common genes and DNA of its rows. The V and J calls reflect TCRdb's pipeline rather than the authors' work. This sample is represented by some 200,000 distinct CDR3 sequences; roughly 57% of them were singletons. The ten biggest clones cover about 31% of the sample.

Findings and caveats that apply to the study as a whole: Around 27 CD8+ CDR3 sequences were found in both patients and controls but appeared to be highly expressed in patients and within the immunodominant clones of the patients. CD8+ Simpson's diversity did not differ significantly between patients and healthy controls (P=0.060).

The sequence is built from TRBV9 and TRBJ2-1; TRBD2 matches 10 bases in the middle. The source is a human donor in good health. The sequencing input was sorted CD4+, CD8+, or CD8+CD57+ T cells (not recorded which) from PBMCs. The sequenced DNA is TGTGCCAGCAGCGCTAGCGGGAGCTCCTACAATGAGCAGTTCTTC. Its coded protein is CASSASGSSYNEQFF.